The 22 T cell receptor beta chains below all came from one sample that was sequenced in a study of T cell responses to AZD1222 COVID-19 vaccine. The assay was immunoSEQ multiplex PCR, and TCRdb's table has in-frame clones only and misses some. The sample contains 120,000 to 150,000 clones, about nine tenths of which appear only once. Source: peripheral blood, taken on day 0 of MenACWY control vaccination. The receptors shown here come from an adult in good health.

V and J are TRBV6-5 and TRBJ1-1, with D perhaps matching TRBD1 (6 bases). Looked up from germline, CDR1 is MNHEY and CDR2 is SVGAGI. CDR3 size: 16 residues. V was shortened by 2 bases and J by 0 bases, with 13 bases between the two germline ends. CDR3 sequence (DNA): TGTGCCAGCAGTTACCGGACGGGGGCGGTGAACACTGAAGCTTTCTTT. Translated, it gives CASSYRTGAVNTEAFF.

CDR3 bases: TGTGCCAGCAGTTTGACACCGAGCAATCAGCCCCAGCATTTT. Translating it yields CASSLTPSNQPQHF. This rearrangement joins TRBV28 to TRBJ1-5; D remains unclear. The germline V gene has CDR1 MDHEN and CDR2 SYDVKM. The V gene lost 3 bases and the J gene lost 1 base, with 7 bases spanning the gap. The CDR3 has 14 amino acids.

The chain has TRBV27 and TRBJ2-1; a weak D match, TRBD2 (5 bases). This CDR3 is built from 14 residues. Trimming took 6 bases from V and 10 from J, leaving 19 bases between them. Per germline, CDR1 MNHEY and CDR2 SMNVEV (reference sequence). CDR3 bases: TGTGCCAGCAGGACCCCCCTAGAACGCGGGGAGCAGTTCTTC. As protein: CASRTPLERGEQFF.

The chain links TRBV18 to TRBJ1-5; weak D call: TRBD1 (6 bases). V was clipped by 4 bases and J by 5 bases, with 15 bases between them. This CDR3 has 15 residues. Germline values: CDR1 KGHSH, CDR2 LQKENI. The CDR3 nucleotides are TGTGCCAGCTCACTACAAGGACAGCAGTATCAGCCCCAGCATTTT. Translation gives CASSLQGQQYQPQHF. Drawing the rest from reference TRBV18 and TRBJ1-5, the complete variable domain is NAGVMQNPRHLVRRRGQEARLRCSPMKGHSHVYWYRQLPEEGLKFMVYLQKENIIDESGMPKERFSAEFPKEGPSILRIQQVVRGDSAAYFCASSLQGQQYQPQHFGDGTRLSIL.

The chain links TRBV12-3 or TRBV12-4 to TRBJ2-7; D is perhaps TRBD1 (5 bases). The CDR3 is made up of 13 amino acids. V was clipped by 4 bases and J by 2 bases, with 9 bases between them. CDR3 sequence (DNA): TGTGCCAGCAGTTGGGCAGGGACCTACGAGCAGTACTTC. It is translated as CASSWAGTYEQYF.

The chain has TRBV6-5 and TRBJ1-2, with D maybe TRBD1 (5 bases). V lost 0 bases, J lost 8 bases, and 13 bases lay in between. CDR1 MNHEY and CDR2 SVGAGI come from the germline V gene. The CDR3 has 14 amino acids. CDR3 residues: CASSYSGGMVGYTF. The CDR3 nucleotides are TGTGCCAGCAGTTACTCGGGGGGTATGGTGGGCTACACCTTC.

V usage is TRBV5-1 and J usage is TRBJ1-4; TRBD1 matches at 7 bases. Trimming took 4 bases from V and 2 from J; bases not matched to a gene: 2. This CDR3 is built from 14 residues. The germline gives CDR1 SGHRS, CDR2 YFSETQ. CDR3 sequence (DNA): TGCGCCAGCAGCATCAGGGGGACTAATGAAAAACTGTTTTTT. Its protein product is CASSIRGTNEKLFF. Using reference TRBV5-1 and TRBJ1-4 for the parts outside the CDR3, the full variable domain is KAGVTQTPRYLIKTRGQQVTLSCSPISGHRSVSWYQQTPGQGLQFLFEYFSETQRNKGNFPGRFSGRQFSNSRSEMNVSTLELGDSALYLCASSIRGTNEKLFFGSGTQLSVL.

This rearrangement joins TRBV6-4 to TRBJ2-2, with unresolved D. Deletions cut 11 bases from V and 0 bases from J, with 10 bases between. Germline-derived CDR1 and CDR2 are MRHNA and SNTAGT. This CDR3 is 13 amino acids long. Here the CDR3 reads CACARTNTGELFF. CDR3 DNA: TGTGCCTGCGCACGGACGAACACCGGGGAGCTGTTTTTT.

In its sample, this clone was seen once. The V and J genes are TRBV27 and TRBJ1-4, with 8 bases matching TRBD1. The CDR3 extends over 15 amino acids. Per the germline V gene, CDR1 is MNHEY and CDR2 is SMNVEV (reference sequence). With V trimmed by 5 bases and J by 8 bases, 10 bases remained unmatched. CDR3 DNA sequence: TGTGCCAGCAGTCGCACGGACAGGGCTCGGGAAAAACTGTTTTTT. This translates into CASSRTDRAREKLFF.

This clone has just a few counts. The genes are TRBV27 and TRBJ1-2, with TRBD1 matching 7 bases. Germline V gene sequence: CDR1 MNHEY, CDR2 SMNVEV (reference sequence). The length of the CDR3 is 14 residues. The trim removed 6 bases at V and 4 bases at J, leaving 8 bases unmatched. The CDR3 DNA reads TGTGCCAGCAGCTCGGGACAGCAAGCCTATGGCTACACCTTC. Its translation: CASSSGQQAYGYTF.

In this sample, this clone turned up once. This sequence joins TRBV12-3 or TRBV12-4 and TRBJ2-7; either TRBD1 or TRBD2 may fit D (7 bases each). The CDR3 spans 13 residues. V was clipped by 5 bases and J by 2 bases, with 10 bases between them. CDR3 region: CASSSGTAYEQYF. The CDR3 DNA reads as TGTGCCAGCAGTAGCGGGACAGCCTACGAGCAGTACTTC.

The V and J genes are TRBV7-3 and TRBJ2-1, with TRBD2 matching 11 bases. There are 14 residues in the CDR3. CDR1 is SGHTA and CDR2 is FQGTGA in the germline V gene. V trimming: 3 bases; J trimming: 9 bases; junction bases outside the gene matches: 4. CDR3 nucleotide sequence: TGTGCCAGCAGCTTCACTAGCGGGAGTGGTGAGCAGTTCTTC. Translating gives CASSFTSGSGEQFF.

This clone was seen just once. The rearrangement uses TRBV3-1 (or the pseudogene TRBV3-2) and TRBJ1-1; no clear D gene. Germline values: CDR1 LGHDT, CDR2 YNNKEL (reference sequence). This CDR3 has 15 amino acids. V lost 5 bases and J lost 4, with 17 bases in between. The DNA of the CDR3 is TGTGCCAGCAGCAGAAATGTAGGGTCAGGCACTGAAGCTTTCTTT. This sequence encodes CASSRNVGSGTEAFF.

The chain couples TRBV12-5 to TRBJ2-7; 8 positions match TRBD1. CDR1 LGHNT and CDR2 FRNRAP come from the germline V gene. With V trimmed by 5 bases and J by 7 bases, 10 bases remained unmatched. The CDR3 spans 14 residues. The chain's CDR3 is CASGRQGAGKEQYF. In nucleotides, the CDR3 is TGTGCTAGTGGTAGGCAGGGGGCAGGAAAAGAGCAGTACTTC.

The chain employs TRBV28 and TRBJ1-1; a possible D gene is TRBD1 (5 bases). V was clipped by 7 bases and J by 5 bases, with 23 bases between them. The germline V gene has CDR1 MDHEN and CDR2 SYDVKM. This CDR3 region has 16 residues. The CDR3 sequence: CASTSRPGKGWTEAFF. In DNA, the CDR3 is TGTGCCAGCACCTCTAGGCCAGGGAAGGGTTGGACTGAAGCTTTCTTT. The full variable domain, its missing parts supplied by reference TRBV28 and TRBJ1-1, is DVKVTQSSRYLVKRTGEKVFLECVQDMDHENMFWYRQDPGLGLRLIYFSYDVKMKEKGDIPEGYSVSREKKERFSLILESASTNQTSMYLCASTSRPGKGWTEAFFGQGTRLTVV.

This chain connects TRBV19 to TRBJ2-7; 9 bases align to TRBD1. CDR1 is LNHDA, CDR2 SQIVND, per germline (reference sequence). V shed 5 bases, J shed 6 bases, and the junction held 17 bases outside the gene matches. This CDR3 contains 17 residues. CDR3 bases: TGTGCCAGTAGTCCTCATCGAAGCGGGACAGGGTCACTCGAGCAGTACTTC. This translates into CASSPHRSGTGSLEQYF. Filled out from reference TRBV19 and TRBJ2-7, the complete variable domain reads DGGITQSPKYLFRKEGQNVTLSCEQNLNHDAMYWYRQDPGQGLRLIYYSQIVNDFQKGDIAEGYSVSREKKESFPLTVTSAQKNPTAFYLCASSPHRSGTGSLEQYFGPGTRLTVT.

V usage is TRBV2 and J usage is TRBJ2-1, with a weak D call TRBD2 (6 bases). The V and J ends lost 0 bases and 14 bases respectively, with 11 bases between them. CDR3 length equals 12 residues. Germline values: CDR1 SNHLY, CDR2 FYNNEI. CDR3 protein: CASSEAGRREFF. The DNA of the CDR3 is TGTGCCAGCAGTGAAGCGGGCAGGAGGGAGTTCTTC.

This chain joins TRBV5-1 and TRBJ2-1, with 8 nucleotides matching TRBD2. Germline CDR1 is SGHRS and CDR2 is YFSETQ. The CDR3 extends over 16 amino acids. V shed 6 bases and J 8 bases; nucleotides not matched to a gene: 16. The CDR3 DNA follows: TGCGCCAGCATCCTCTCACCCGGGGGGGGCGTGGATGAGCAGTTCTTC. Translating gives CASILSPGGGVDEQFF.

The chain couples TRBV29-1 to TRBJ1-3, with 9 bases matching TRBD1. V dropped 1 base and J dropped 2; count of bases not matched to a gene: 9. In germline, CDR1 is SQVTM, CDR2 ANQGSEA. The CDR3 totals 17 residues. The CDR3 DNA sequence: TGCAGCGTTGAAGCATACCCCGGGACAGGGACTGGAAACACCATATATTTT. Amino acids: CSVEAYPGTGTGNTIYF. The full variable domain, rest sourced from reference TRBV29-1 and TRBJ1-3, is SAVISQKPSRDICQRGTSLTIQCQVDSQVTMMFWYRQQPGQSLTLIATANQGSEATYESGFVIDKFPISRPNLTFSTLTVSNMSPEDSSIYLCSVEAYPGTGTGNTIYFGEGSWLTVV.

V and J are TRBV24-1 and TRBJ2-5; the D gene is possibly TRBD2 (7 bases). This CDR3 region has 15 residues. Trimming took off 4 bases at V and 4 bases at J, with 15 bases between the two ends. Germline CDR1 KGHDR, CDR2 SFDVKD. This CDR3 reads CATSDAGGGGETQYF. The CDR3 DNA follows: TGTGCCACCAGTGACGCCGGAGGGGGGGGAGAGACCCAGTACTTC.

In its sample, this clone was seen a few times. The rearrangement uses TRBV6-5 and TRBJ1-2; D is possibly TRBD1 (5 bases). The length of the CDR3 is 15 residues. Trimming left V 6 bases short and J 3 bases short, with 17 bases between. The V gene's germline CDR1 is MNHEY and CDR2 SVGAGI. The DNA of the CDR3 is TGTGCCAGCAGACCCCAATTCCAGGGAGACTATGGCTACACCTTC. Translated, it gives CASRPQFQGDYGYTF.

This chain links TRBV19 with TRBJ1-2; 7 bases are shared with TRBD1. CDR1 is LNHDA, CDR2 SQIVND, per germline (reference sequence). Unmatched junction bases numbered 8, after V lost 5 bases and J lost 2 bases. CDR3 size: 15 residues. CDR3 coding DNA: TGTGCCAGTAGTTCTCGACAGGGTCCAAACTATGGCTACACCTTC. Translation: CASSSRQGPNYGYTF.